Listed below are T cell receptor beta chains from one sample, sequenced in a study of blood T cell repertoires in COVID-19. Data came from immunoSEQ multiplex PCR; TCRdb stores just in-frame clones and leaves some out. This sample has a few hundred thousand clones, with roughly 88% found just once. Material for sequencing was peripheral blood. Receptors originate from a woman younger than 45 with COVID-19, enrolled during active disease. Each CDR3 is given with its conserved first and last residue. D genes are given only for firm matches. Part of the rows lack a size; the others show once, few, many or a class for expanded clones.

D,size,J,V,CDR3,DNA
NA,once,TRBJ2-1,TRBV6-2/TRBV6-3,CASSPYNEQFF,TGTGCCAGCAGTCCATACAATGAGCAGTTCTTC
TRBD1,few,TRBJ2-5,TRBV13,CASSFAGQAGQETQYF,TGTGCCAGCAGCTTCGCCGGACAGGCGGGTCAAGAGACCCAGTACTTC
NA,NA,TRBJ1-2,TRBV5-4,CASSSKSANYGYTF,TGTGCCAGCAGCTCCAAATCAGCGAACTATGGCTACACCTTC
NA,NA,TRBJ1-6,TRBV27,CASSFDSLANSPLHF,TGTGCCAGCAGTTTTGACAGTTTAGCTAATTCACCCCTCCACTTT
NA,NA,TRBJ1-5,TRBV5-5,CASSLERGNQPQHF,TGTGCCAGCAGCTTGGAGCGGGGGAATCAGCCCCAGCATTTT
TRBD1,NA,TRBJ2-7,TRBV28,CASSSPQGITYEQYF,TGTGCCAGCAGTTCCCCACAGGGGATAACCTACGAGCAGTACTTC
TRBD2,NA,TRBJ2-1,TRBV9,CASSEIAGRYNEQFF,TGTGCCAGCAGCGAAATAGCGGGGAGATACAATGAGCAGTTCTTC
TRBD1,few,TRBJ1-1,TRBV7-9,CASSLEGANTEAFF,TGTGCCAGCAGCTTAGAGGGGGCGAACACTGAAGCTTTCTTT
TRBD2,NA,TRBJ2-1,TRBV5-1,CASRDGLAGPSYNEQFF,TGCGCCAGCAGGGACGGACTAGCGGGACCCTCCTACAATGAGCAGTTCTTC
TRBD2,NA,TRBJ2-5,TRBV30,CAWSVPSGPQETQYF,TGTGCCTGGAGTGTACCTAGCGGGCCCCAAGAGACCCAGTACTTC
NA,NA,TRBJ1-4,TRBV6-5,CASSSFPEGRNEKLFF,TGTGCCAGCAGTTCTTTTCCGGAGGGGCGGAATGAAAAACTGTTTTTT
NA,NA,TRBJ2-1,TRBV30,CACAFRDTLYNEQFF,TGTGCCTGCGCTTTCCGGGACACCCTATACAATGAGCAGTTCTTC
TRBD1,NA,TRBJ1-5,TRBV7-8,CASSSQGQALNQPQHF,TGTGCCAGCAGCTCCCAGGGACAGGCTTTAAATCAGCCCCAGCATTTT
NA,NA,TRBJ1-4,TRBV5-1,CASSSGARGNEKLFF,TGCGCCAGCAGCTCAGGGGCACGAGGTAATGAAAAACTGTTTTTT
NA,NA,TRBJ2-7,TRBV5-1,CASSGGQLYEQYF,TGCGCCAGCAGCGGAGGACAGCTCTACGAGCAGTACTTC
NA,NA,TRBJ2-5,TRBV7-9,CASSLALLETQYF,TGTGCCAGCAGCTTAGCCCTATTAGAGACCCAGTACTTC
NA,NA,TRBJ2-5,TRBV11-3,CASSLGRWGEQQETQYF,TGTGCCAGCAGCTTAGGGCGTTGGGGCGAGCAGCAAGAGACCCAGTACTTC
NA,NA,TRBJ1-5,TRBV10-2,CASRRGGATSSNQPQHF,TGCGCCAGCAGGAGGGGAGGGGCTACGTCGAGCAATCAGCCCCAGCATTTT
NA,NA,TRBJ2-1,TRBV3-1/TRBV3-2,CASSPPGTNYNEQFF,TGTGCCAGCAGCCCCCCTGGGACAAATTACAATGAGCAGTTCTTC
NA,NA,TRBJ2-7,TRBV29-1,CSAGRDITYEQYF,TGCAGCGCTGGCCGGGACATTACCTACGAGCAGTACTTC
TRBD2,once,TRBJ2-7,TRBV5-6,CASSFLAGKYYEQYF,TGTGCCAGCAGCTTCTTAGCGGGGAAGTACTACGAGCAGTACTTC
NA,NA,TRBJ2-7,TRBV4-3,CASSQDVTRSYEQYF,TGCGCCAGCAGCCAAGATGTGACAAGATCCTACGAGCAGTACTTC
TRBD1,NA,TRBJ1-1,TRBV7-9,CASSSAQYRGPLNTEAFF,TGTGCCAGCAGCTCCGCCCAATACAGGGGGCCTTTGAACACTGAAGCTTTCTTT
NA,NA,TRBJ1-1,TRBV19,CASSITVNTEAFF,TGTGCCAGTAGTATAACAGTGAACACTGAAGCTTTCTTT
TRBD2,NA,TRBJ2-1,TRBV7-2,CASRELAASYNEQFF,TGTGCCAGCAGGGAACTAGCGGCCTCCTACAATGAGCAGTTCTTC
TRBD1,NA,TRBJ2-7,TRBV7-2,CASSSKRTGGAESYEQYF,TGTGCCAGCAGCTCGAAACGGACAGGGGGCGCCGAGTCCTACGAGCAGTACTTC
NA,few,TRBJ2-3,TRBV7-6,CASSQAGEYGDTQYF,TGTGCCAGCAGCCAAGCTGGGGAGTACGGAGATACGCAGTATTTT
TRBD2,NA,TRBJ2-3,TRBV11-2,CASRYKRGTYTDTQYF,TGTGCCAGCAGGTACAAGCGGGGGACCTACACAGATACGCAGTATTTT